This TCR beta chain was identified during a study of blood T cell repertoires in COVID-19. In the original workflow: Reference gene primer amplification gave nucleated cell count estimates. The assay was immunoSEQ multiplex PCR, and TCRdb's table has in-frame clones only and misses some. That table supplies the V and J calls and clone size; D and trimming were determined from the DNA. The data contain about 400,000 clones, nearly 90% of them singletons. This CDR3 is built from 13 residues. The V gene end was trimmed by 6 bases and the J gene end by 10 bases; junction bases not matched to a gene: 9. Germline-derived CDR1 and CDR2 are MNHEY and SVGAGI. Residents of 24 US areas, aged about 18 to 100 years, made up the participants.

This receptor was identified in a woman between 40 and 50 years old with acute COVID-19. The sequencing sample was made of PBMCs or T cells enriched from blood (not recorded which). The J gene is TRBJ2-1, the V gene TRBV6-5; 7 nucleotides match TRBD1. The CDR3: CASRARQGGEQFF. CDR3 sequence (DNA): TGTGCCAGCAGGGCCAGACAGGGCGGCGAGCAGTTCTTC.